This TCR beta chain was sequenced in a study of early T cells in non-severe SARS-CoV-2 infection. Study information: The study sequenced bulk RNA from unsorted whole blood, with chains unpaired. General observations from the study: Private and CD4 specificities were missed by VDJdb matching, skewed to anti-spike CD8.

Comment on this clonotype: The antigen is unknown.

The V end lost 4 bases, the J end lost 1 base, and 23 bases lay between the germline ends. This CDR3 has 18 residues. Germline V gives CDR1 SEHNR, CDR2 FQNEAQ (reference sequence). Attached unique molecular identifiers marked individual cDNA molecules. Each CDR3 protein is one row after TCRdb ran MiXCR on the 5' RACE reads. The table lists tens of thousands of distinct CDR3 sequences, roughly 9.4% of them singletons. The rearrangement links TRBV7-9 to TRBJ2-7, with no clear D. The origin of this receptor is an adult who was a healthcare worker with PCR-confirmed SARS-CoV-2 infection or an uninfected control (not recorded which). The material was whole blood, obtained at baseline. The CDR3 bases are TGTGCCAGCAGCTCACTCTTGGGAAGGAACTCCAATTCCTACGAGCAGTACTTC. It yields the protein CASSSLLGRNSNSYEQYF.